The 26 T cell receptor beta chains given below trace back to one sample, sequenced in a study of vaccination and CD4 T cells after COVID-19. The Oncomine TCR Beta short-read assay sequenced DNA from cultured CD4+ T cells. From the PCR reads, TCRdb called clonotypes with MiXCR, one entry per CDR3 protein. The sample records about 21,000 distinct CDR3 sequences, 46% being singletons. This sample's time point: late sampling 161 to 241 days after vaccination in a few convalescent patients. Described treatment: approximately nine-day PBMC culture with coronavirus spike peptide pools or control peptides (ViraFEST assay). These receptors' targets are unknown. The sample consisted of CD4+ T cells from blood, cultured in vitro, taken about 7 months after SARS-CoV-2 vaccination. The receptors originated from a human donor who had recovered from COVID-19.

This chain uses TRBV7-9 with TRBJ1-2; D ambiguous. This CDR3 spans 14 amino acids. Germline values: CDR1 SEHNR, CDR2 FQNEAQ (reference sequence). V gave up 2 bases and J gave up 4 bases, with 11 bases separating them. CDR3 in DNA: TGTGCCAGCAGCTTATTGCGAGGGCCCTATGGCTACACCTTC. Protein product: CASSLLRGPYGYTF.

This chain uses TRBV7-8 with TRBJ1-6; D not certain. The CDR3 covers 13 residues. V gave up 5 bases and J gave up 5 bases, with 7 bases separating them. Per germline, CDR1 SGHVS and CDR2 FQNEAQ. CDR3 bases: TGTGCCAGCAGCATAACAGATAATTCACCCCTCCACTTT. Amino acid sequence: CASSITDNSPLHF.

The chain couples TRBV6-1 to TRBJ2-1; D is possibly TRBD2 (6 bases). This CDR3 contains 15 residues. Germline CDR1 is MNHNS and CDR2 is SASEGT. V lost 7 bases and J lost 6, with 19 bases in between. The CDR3 loop is CASTTEGRGFNEQFF. In nucleotides, the CDR3 is TGTGCCAGCACTACGGAGGGGCGCGGGTTCAATGAGCAGTTCTTC.

The table lists this clonotype with a few counts. The genes are TRBV6-1 and TRBJ2-7, with TRBD1 matching 7 bases. Germline CDR1 MNHNS, CDR2 SASEGT. This CDR3 spans 11 amino acids. Trimming cost V 9 bases and J 4 bases; bases outside gene matches: 3. CDR3: CARPGGYEQYF. The DNA for the CDR3 is TGTGCCAGACCAGGGGGATACGAGCAGTACTTC.

This chain links TRBV11-2 with TRBJ2-5; D not certain. Germline V gives CDR1 SGHAT, CDR2 FQNNGV. V lost 0 bases and J lost 7, with 12 bases in between. The CDR3 has 14 residues. Written as DNA, the CDR3 is TGTGCCAGCAGCTTAGAGGTGGGCTGGGGGACCCAGTACTTC. The encoded protein is CASSLEVGWGTQYF.

V and J are TRBV19 and TRBJ2-1; 10 bases fit TRBD1. Germline CDR1 reads LNHDA; CDR2 reads SQIVND (reference sequence). This CDR3 has 12 residues. The V gene end was trimmed by 10 bases and the J gene end by 15 bases; junction bases not matched to a gene: 12. CDR3 DNA: TGTGCCACGGGACAGGGGCAGGTAGTCTCGTTCTTC. It is translated as CATGQGQVVSFF. Full variable domain (rest looked up from reference TRBV19 and TRBJ2-1): DGGITQSPKYLFRKEGQNVTLSCEQNLNHDAMYWYRQDPGQGLRLIYYSQIVNDFQKGDIAEGYSVSREKKESFPLTVTSAQKNPTAFYLCATGQGQVVSFFGPGTRLTVL.

This clonotype was picked up a small number of times. The chain uses TRBV6-1 and TRBJ1-2; D not certain. Per the germline V gene, CDR1 is MNHNS and CDR2 is SASEGT. The V end lost 6 bases, the J end lost 3 bases, and 11 bases lay between the germline ends. CDR3 length: 13 residues. The CDR3 sequence: CASRTPGHYGYTF. The DNA of the CDR3 is TGTGCCAGCAGAACCCCGGGCCACTATGGCTACACCTTC.

This chain joins TRBV20-1 and TRBJ1-3; maybe TRBD1 (5 bases). This CDR3 is 13 amino acids long. Looked up from germline, CDR1 is DFQATT and CDR2 is SNEGSKA (reference sequence). Trimming removed 0 bases at V and 8 bases at J, with 11 bases between. The CDR3 bases are TGCAGTGCTAGAGATATGGGGCTGGACACCATATATTTT. It is translated as CSARDMGLDTIYF.

The CDR3 DNA follows: TGTGCCAGCAGACAGGGGGGAAACAATTCACCCCTCCACTTT. Its translation: CASRQGGNNSPLHF. The chain combines TRBV6-1 with TRBJ1-6; 8 nucleotides agree with TRBD1. The V and J ends lost 6 bases and 7 bases, in that order; junction bases with no gene match: 5. Germline loops: CDR1 MNHNS, CDR2 SASEGT. This CDR3 is built from 14 residues.

This chain connects TRBV20-1 to TRBJ2-5, with TRBD1 matching 8 bases. The trim removed 1 base at V and 3 bases at J, leaving 1 base unmatched. This CDR3 contains 13 residues. Looked up from germline, CDR1 is DFQATT and CDR2 is SNEGSKA (reference sequence). CDR3 sequence: CSARVQGEETQYF. Here the CDR3 DNA reads TGCAGTGCTAGAGTACAGGGGGAAGAGACCCAGTACTTC.

The rearrangement uses TRBV20-1 and TRBJ2-4, with 12 bases matching TRBD2. CDR3 length equals 14 residues. Germline values: CDR1 DFQATT, CDR2 SNEGSKA (reference sequence). V dropped 1 base and J dropped 9; count of bases not matched to a gene: 4. CDR3 in amino acids: CSARGLAGVPIQYF. CDR3 coding DNA: TGCAGTGCTAGAGGACTAGCGGGAGTTCCCATTCAGTACTTC.

V and J are TRBV4-1 and TRBJ1-5; D is possibly TRBD1 (5 bases). The CDR3 covers 18 residues. Germline assignment: CDR1 MGHRA and CDR2 YSYEKL. Deletions cut 0 bases from V and 5 bases from J, with 20 bases between. The CDR3 DNA sequence: TGCGCCAGCAGCCAAGATATCCAGGACTGGGGACCCTATCAGCCCCAGCATTTT. It is translated as CASSQDIQDWGPYQPQHF.

V usage is TRBV7-9 and J usage is TRBJ2-3; maybe TRBD1 (6 bases). V shed 5 bases and J shed 3 bases, with 12 bases lying between them. The germline V gene has CDR1 SEHNR and CDR2 FQNEAQ (reference sequence). The CDR3 totals 14 residues. This chain's CDR3 is CASSLDRWTDTQYF. CDR3 nucleotide sequence: TGTGCCAGCAGCCTAGACAGGTGGACAGATACGCAGTATTTT.

The chain carries TRBV19 and TRBJ2-5, with 9 bases matching TRBD2. The CDR3 has 15 amino acids. With V trimmed by 5 bases and J by 0 bases, 4 bases remained unmatched. Germline V gene lookup returns CDR1 LNHDA and CDR2 SQIVND (reference sequence). In DNA, the CDR3 is TGTGCCAGTAGTTTAGCGGGGGTGTACCAAGAGACCCAGTACTTC. Its protein product is CASSLAGVYQETQYF.

The rearrangement joins TRBV4-1 to TRBJ2-5, with D perhaps TRBD2 (6 bases). V was trimmed by 1 base and J by 4 bases, leaving 13 bases between them. The germline V gene encodes CDR1 MGHRA and CDR2 YSYEKL. The CDR3 has 15 residues. The chain's CDR3 is CASSQGVASAETQYF. The CDR3 DNA reads TGCGCCAGCAGCCAAGGGGTGGCTAGCGCAGAGACCCAGTACTTC.

The genes are TRBV2 and TRBJ1-5; perhaps TRBD1 as D (6 bases). The CDR3 runs to 12 residues. Trimming stripped 10 bases from V and 4 bases from J, with 11 bases between. Per the germline V gene, CDR1 is SNHLY and CDR2 is FYNNEI. CDR3 amino acids: CATAQGNQPQHF. The CDR3 DNA reads TGTGCCACCGCCCAGGGGAATCAGCCCCAGCATTTT.

In its sample, this clonotype was seen a few times. V usage is TRBV5-4 and J usage is TRBJ2-5; D unclear. V dropped 0 bases and J dropped 2 bases, with 11 bases sitting between them. The CDR3 spans 15 residues. Germline CDR1 SGHNT, CDR2 YYREEE (reference sequence). CDR3 protein: CASSLDSQVQETQYF. CDR3 nucleotide sequence: TGTGCCAGCAGCTTGGACAGCCAAGTACAAGAGACCCAGTACTTC.

This rearrangement joins TRBV7-2 to TRBJ2-7; maybe TRBD1 (5 bases). This CDR3 contains 14 residues. With 5 bases removed from V and 3 bases from J, the gap between germline ends came to 14 bases. The germline gives CDR1 SGHTA, CDR2 FQGNSA. CDR3 loop: CASSQGGPYYEQYF. The DNA of the CDR3 is TGTGCCAGCAGCCAGGGCGGCCCCTACTACGAGCAGTACTTC.

The DNA of the CDR3 is TGCGCCAGCAGCCATTATAGCGGAGGGGAAGAGACCCAGTACTTC. Its translation: CASSHYSGGEETQYF. This chain joins TRBV4-3 and TRBJ2-5; D might be TRBD2 (6 bases). CDR3 length: 15 residues. Trimming removed 3 bases at V and 3 bases at J, with 14 bases between. CDR1 is LGHNA and CDR2 is YSLEER in the germline V gene.

The chain carries TRBV20-1 and TRBJ2-1; the match to TRBD2 covers 8 bases. CDR3 length: 14 residues. Looked up from germline, CDR1 is DFQATT and CDR2 is SNEGSKA (reference sequence). V shed 6 bases and J 9 bases; nucleotides not matched to a gene: 13. CDR3 protein: CSAPTGLVFGEQFF. DNA of the CDR3: TGCAGTGCCCCAACGGGACTAGTTTTCGGTGAGCAGTTCTTC.

V gene TRBV2 combines with J gene TRBJ2-5; a weak D match, TRBD1 (5 bases). The V and J ends lost 6 bases and 4 bases respectively, with 15 bases between them. The CDR3 covers 14 residues. Per the germline V gene, CDR1 is SNHLY and CDR2 is FYNNEI. The chain's CDR3 is CASSPGLRGETQYF. CDR3 sequence (DNA): TGTGCCAGCAGCCCAGGTCTTAGGGGAGAGACCCAGTACTTC.

This clonotype was seen a handful of times. The rearrangement uses TRBV6-1 and TRBJ1-6; 8 bases agree with TRBD1. This CDR3 region has 15 residues. Per germline, CDR1 MNHNS and CDR2 SASEGT. V trimming: 5 bases; J trimming: 4 bases; junction bases outside the gene matches: 4. CDR3 nucleotide sequence: TGTGCCAGCAGTACAGGGGGGCCTTATAATTCACCCCTCCACTTT. Translating gives CASSTGGPYNSPLHF.

The V gene is TRBV28, the J gene TRBJ1-2, with a tentative D call TRBD1 (5 bases). Per germline, CDR1 MDHEN and CDR2 SYDVKM. V lost 3 bases and J 8 bases, leaving 13 bases between the germline ends. The CDR3 length is 13 residues. CDR3 nucleotide sequence: TGTGCCAGCAGTTTCCGTGCAGGGTGGGGCTACACCTTC. This encodes CASSFRAGWGYTF.

The chain links TRBV28 to TRBJ2-7; 9 bases agree with TRBD2. The CDR3 runs 14 residues. In germline, CDR1 is MDHEN, CDR2 SYDVKM. With V trimmed by 6 bases and J by 7 bases, 10 bases remained unmatched. The CDR3: CASRYSGSGGEQYF. CDR3 DNA: TGTGCCAGCAGGTATAGCGGGAGTGGGGGTGAGCAGTACTTC.

This clonotype was seen a few times. CDR3 residues: CSARKGDRAYNEQFF. The CDR3 DNA follows: TGCAGTGCTAGAAAAGGGGACAGAGCCTACAATGAGCAGTTCTTC. The chain couples TRBV20-1 to TRBJ2-1; the match to TRBD1 covers 7 bases. The CDR3 consists of 15 residues. Germline CDR1 and CDR2: DFQATT and SNEGSKA (reference sequence). Trimming cost V 2 bases and J 2 bases; bases outside gene matches: 6.

The chain uses TRBV20-1 and TRBJ1-2, with 8 bases that match TRBD1. This CDR3 region has 18 residues. CDR1 and CDR2 (germline): DFQATT, SNEGSKA (reference sequence). With 1 base clipped from V and 0 bases from J, the junction kept 13 bases outside the gene matches. This CDR3 reads CSARVASGQDPPNYGYTF. In DNA form, the CDR3 reads TGCAGTGCTAGAGTTGCGTCGGGACAGGACCCCCCTAACTATGGCTACACCTTC.